The clone carrying this TCR beta chain has only one observation. As yet, its antigen is unknown. The sample belongs to a study of shared clonotypes between healthy human individuals. Sequenced by immunoSEQ multiplex PCR; TCRdb stores in-frame clones only, minus some. The table has about 1.1 million clones, approximately 78% seen once. Broader study findings: Generally, naive subsets came out with larger estimated richness than memory subsets. Only blood samples were collected, and tissue repertoires likely differ. Represented diversity, genetic and exposure-history alike, was limited by few donors. Deeper or shallower sequencing was expected to change how clonotypes are shared among donors.

Germline CDR1 SGDLS, CDR2 YYNGEE. The CDR3 runs to 14 residues. V shed 1 base and J shed 3 bases, with 11 bases lying between them. The sample was memory CD4+ T cells from PBMCs. The subset is: CD45RA-negative fraction. The genes are TRBV9 and TRBJ2-7; D gene uncertain. The receptor's source is a man younger than 35 in good health. Some clones in this sample may be carry-over from other donors' samples. The CDR3 sequence: CASSVSSLGYEQYF. The DNA of the CDR3 is TGTGCCAGCAGCGTAAGCTCTTTAGGCTACGAGCAGTACTTC.